This T cell receptor (beta chain) is from a study of T cells after yellow fever vaccination. Study-level results: It was a weaker secondary response, yet one that peaked faster, at day 5 versus 15.

This clonotype was counted at least ten times. Its antigen is not known. V was clipped by 0 bases and J by 4 bases; unmatched bases: 2. This CDR3 contains 15 residues. In germline, CDR1 is SGDLS, CDR2 YYNGEE. TCRdb reprocessed the 5' RACE reads with MiXCR, giving one entry per CDR3 protein. The table has about 210,000 distinct CDR3 sequences, approximately 6.8% seen once. This sequence joins TRBV9 and TRBJ2-4, with 9 bases that match TRBD1. The TCR comes from a man aged 30 to 39 who received the YFV17D yellow fever vaccine. The material was CD4+ T cells sorted from PBMCs, obtained on the day of the yellow fever booster vaccination. In DNA form, the CDR3 reads TGTGCCAGCAGCGTAGAGGGGACAGGGAAAAACATTCAGTACTTC. It yields the protein CASSVEGTGKNIQYF.